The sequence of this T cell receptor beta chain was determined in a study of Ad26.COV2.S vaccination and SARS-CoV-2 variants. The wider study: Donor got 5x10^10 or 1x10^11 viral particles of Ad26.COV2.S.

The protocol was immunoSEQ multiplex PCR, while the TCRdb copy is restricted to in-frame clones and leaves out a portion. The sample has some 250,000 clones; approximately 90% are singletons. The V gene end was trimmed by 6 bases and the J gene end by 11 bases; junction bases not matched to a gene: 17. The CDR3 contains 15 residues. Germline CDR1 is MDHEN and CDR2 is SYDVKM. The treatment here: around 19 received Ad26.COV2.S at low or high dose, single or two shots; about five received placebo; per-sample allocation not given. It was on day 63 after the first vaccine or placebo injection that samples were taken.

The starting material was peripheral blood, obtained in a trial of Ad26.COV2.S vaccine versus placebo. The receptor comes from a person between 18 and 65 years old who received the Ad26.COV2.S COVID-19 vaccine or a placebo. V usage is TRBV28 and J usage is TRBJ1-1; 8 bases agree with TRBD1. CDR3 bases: TGTGCCAGCAGGCCGGGAGGGCAGGGGGCCCGCGTGGCTTTCTTT. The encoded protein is CASRPGGQGARVAFF.